Below are 21 T cell receptor beta chains sequenced from a single sample in a study of T-cell memory formation after mild COVID-19 (dated by TCRdb to the early 2020s). Receptor libraries were prepared by 5' RACE. Instrument used: Illumina NovaSeq 6000. TCRdb cleaned the public reads at Q25 with fastp, built clones with MiXCR and kept in-frame beta chains. For every CDR3 protein sequence, its rows merge into one entry that carries the most common genes and DNA. The sample table records under 350,000 distinct CDR3 sequences; about a sixth of these occur just once. The ten largest clones take up approximately 25% of the sample. The sample taken for sequencing was PBMCs or a T cell subset sorted from them (not recorded which). The receptor set was obtained from a man aged 18 to 29 who had mild COVID-19 (a few samples of this study predate the infection). The sample titles of this study are shuffled in the database, so cell type and time point are left out; the donor was told from shared clones.

Many counts were recorded for this clonotype. The rearrangement links TRBV20-1 to TRBJ1-1; D is unresolved. CDR3 length: 11 residues. Germline CDR1 reads DFQATT; CDR2 reads SNEGSKA (reference sequence). In DNA, the CDR3 is TGCATCTCCAGGATGAACACTGAAGCTTTCTTT. Translating it yields CISRMNTEAFF.

This clonotype showed up just a few times. The rearrangement joins TRBV5-1 to TRBJ1-2; 7 positions agree with TRBD1. The CDR3 has 16 residues. V lost 4 bases, J lost 4 bases, and 13 bases stayed unmatched. Germline V CDR1 and CDR2: SGHRS, YFSETQ. CDR3 amino acids: CASSPDLGRGVYGYTF. DNA for the CDR3: TGCGCCAGCAGCCCGGATCTAGGCAGGGGGGTCTATGGCTACACCTTC.

This clonotype was seen repeatedly, ten times or more. The V and J genes are TRBV7-2 and TRBJ2-5; D not resolved. The CDR3 loop spans 16 amino acids. Trimming pared 2 bases from V and 5 bases from J, leaving 18 bases between. Germline V gene sequence: CDR1 SGHTA, CDR2 FQGNSA. In nucleotides, the CDR3 is TGTGCCAGCAGCTTACTGGGCAGAATAGGCTCCGAGACCCAGTACTTC. Translation: CASSLLGRIGSETQYF.

The V gene is TRBV29-1, the J gene TRBJ1-2; no clear D. The CDR3 is made up of 13 amino acids. V was pared by 3 bases and J by 0 bases, with 8 bases between. CDR1 is SQVTM, CDR2 ANQGSEA, per germline. Here the CDR3 DNA reads TGCAGCGTTGAGGTCCAGTCTAACTATGGCTACACCTTC. It yields the protein CSVEVQSNYGYTF.

This clonotype was detected ten times or more. CDR3 DNA: TGTGCCAGCAGCGGACAGGGAACCCAAGAGACCCAGTACTTC. Protein product: CASSGQGTQETQYF. The chain uses TRBV7-9 and TRBJ2-5; TRBD1 agrees at 8 bases. Losses at the gene ends were 5 bases for V and 1 base for J; bases not matched to a gene: 3. The CDR3 is 14 amino acids. Germline V lookup: CDR1 SEHNR, CDR2 FQNEAQ (reference sequence).

The chain joins TRBV6-6 to TRBJ2-4, with D uncertain. Germline V gene sequence: CDR1 MNHNY, CDR2 SVGAGI (reference sequence). V lost 11 bases to trimming and J lost 7 bases, with 18 bases between them. The CDR3 loop spans 13 amino acids. The chain's CDR3 is CAAAPGYVNIQYF. The CDR3 coding sequence is TGTGCCGCCGCACCGGGTTATGTTAACATTCAGTACTTC.

The genes are TRBV18 and TRBJ2-7; 7 bases are a match to TRBD1. Per the germline V gene, CDR1 is KGHSH and CDR2 is LQKENI. Germline trimming cut 5 bases from V and 3 bases from J; bases unmatched to any gene: 4. The CDR3 extends over 13 amino acids. The CDR3 protein is CASSTTGDYEQYF. For the CDR3, the DNA is TGTGCCAGCTCAACAACAGGGGACTACGAGCAGTACTTC. Looking up the rest from reference TRBV18 and TRBJ2-7 gives the full variable domain: NAGVMQNPRHLVRRRGQEARLRCSPMKGHSHVYWYRQLPEEGLKFMVYLQKENIIDESGMPKERFSAEFPKEGPSILRIQQVVRGDSAAYFCASSTTGDYEQYFGPGTRLTVT.

This clonotype was detected many times. This chain connects TRBV12-3 or TRBV12-4 to TRBJ2-3, with TRBD1 identical over 8 bases. The CDR3 consists of 13 residues. V shed 8 bases and J 0 bases; nucleotides not matched to a gene: 1. CDR3 residues: CASRQGSTDTQYF. CDR3 DNA: TGTGCCAGCCGACAGGGGAGCACAGATACGCAGTATTTT.

This chain links TRBV7-2 with TRBJ2-2, with D perhaps matching TRBD1 (6 bases). The germline V and J ends were trimmed by 5 bases and 6 bases, with 19 bases remaining between them. The CDR3 has 16 residues. Germline CDR1 reads SGHTA; CDR2 reads FQGNSA. The CDR3 sequence: CASSARTGIQPGELFF. The CDR3 DNA is TGTGCCAGCAGCGCCAGAACAGGGATCCAGCCCGGGGAGCTGTTTTTT.

The J gene is TRBJ1-2, the V gene TRBV15, with D unresolved. Per the germline V gene, CDR1 is LNHNV and CDR2 is YYDKDF (reference sequence). V lost 1 base and J 0 bases, leaving 9 bases between the germline ends. CDR3 length: 15 amino acids. This CDR3 reads CATSRGFMANYGYTF. CDR3 in DNA: TGTGCCACCAGCAGAGGGTTTATGGCTAACTATGGCTACACCTTC. The variable domain in full, completed from reference TRBV15 and TRBJ1-2, reads DAMVIQNPRYQVTQFGKPVTLSCSQTLNHNVMYWYQQKSSQAPKLLFHYYDKDFNNEADTPDNFQSRRPNTSFCFLDIRSPGLGDTAMYLCATSRGFMANYGYTFGSGTRLTVV.

In this sample, this clonotype turned up a few times. The CDR3 sequence is CASSPFVGISTDTQYF. In DNA form, the CDR3 reads TGTGCCAGCAGCCCGTTCGTAGGAATTAGCACAGATACGCAGTATTTT. V and J are TRBV2 and TRBJ2-3; D is unresolved. CDR1 and CDR2 (germline): SNHLY, FYNNEI. This CDR3 comprises 16 residues. The V end lost 6 bases, the J end lost 0 bases, and 16 bases lay between the germline ends.

This clonotype was observed once. The CDR3 is CASSPQDSLNSPLHF. In DNA, the CDR3 is TGTGCCAGCTCACCACAAGACAGCCTTAATTCACCCCTCCACTTT. The rearrangement joins TRBV18 to TRBJ1-6; TRBD1 might be the D (5 bases). V was pared by 1 base and J by 6 bases, with 10 bases between. CDR1 and CDR2 (germline): KGHSH, LQKENI. The length of the CDR3 is 15 residues. Full variable domain (rest looked up from reference TRBV18 and TRBJ1-6): NAGVMQNPRHLVRRRGQEARLRCSPMKGHSHVYWYRQLPEEGLKFMVYLQKENIIDESGMPKERFSAEFPKEGPSILRIQQVVRGDSAAYFCASSPQDSLNSPLHFGNGTRLTVT.

The V call is TRBV5-1, the J call TRBJ2-2; D possibly corresponds to TRBD2 (6 bases). Germline CDR1 is SGHRS and CDR2 is YFSETQ. Deletions cut 6 bases from V and 4 bases from J, with 16 bases between. CDR3 length: 15 residues. This chain's CDR3 is CASIQGGRGTGELFF. DNA for the CDR3: TGCGCCAGCATTCAGGGAGGCCGGGGCACCGGGGAGCTGTTTTTT.

This clonotype was seen a few times. The chain links TRBV7-7 to TRBJ2-2; D call uncertain. Germline V gene data show CDR1 as SSHAT and CDR2 as FNYEAQ (reference sequence). This CDR3 contains 16 residues. V dropped 1 base and J dropped 4 bases, with 13 bases sitting between them. The CDR3 region is CASSLEVAGGTGELFF. The CDR3 nucleotides read TGTGCCAGCAGCTTAGAGGTGGCAGGCGGCACCGGGGAGCTGTTTTTT.

The sample holds a few counts of this clonotype. This chain joins TRBV5-6 and TRBJ1-1, with TRBD1 identical over 7 bases. CDR3 length: 16 amino acids. Trimming took 3 bases from V and 0 from J; bases not matched to a gene: 8. The germline CDR1 and CDR2 sequences are SGHDT and YYEEEE. The CDR3 bases are TGTGCCAGCAGCTCCATGGAGGGGGCCATGAACACTGAAGCTTTCTTT. Its translation is CASSSMEGAMNTEAFF.

This clonotype was counted at least ten times. The chain employs TRBV10-3 and TRBJ2-3, with D perhaps TRBD1 (6 bases). Trimming removed 8 bases from V and 0 bases from J, with 12 bases in between. Germline values: CDR1 ENHRY, CDR2 SYGVKD. The CDR3 has 14 residues. The DNA of the CDR3 is TGTGCCATCTCCAGGGGAAGGAGCACAGATACGCAGTATTTT. Protein: CAISRGRSTDTQYF.

The chain uses TRBV20-1 and TRBJ2-1, with D unresolved. This CDR3 contains 10 residues. Germline CDR1 and CDR2: DFQATT and SNEGSKA (reference sequence). V was cut by 7 bases and J by 6 bases, with 7 bases left in between. The CDR3 loop is CSVVANEQFF. The CDR3 DNA reads as TGCAGTGTTGTGGCCAATGAGCAGTTCTTC.

This clonotype was observed a handful of times. The J gene is TRBJ1-1, the V gene TRBV20-1; perhaps TRBD1 as D (6 bases). CDR3 length: 16 amino acids. V shed 0 bases and J shed 1 base, with 15 bases lying between them. Per the germline V gene, CDR1 is DFQATT and CDR2 is SNEGSKA (reference sequence). As DNA, the CDR3 is TGCAGTGCTAGAGATTTCCACGCGACAGGGAACACTGAAGCTTTCTTT. Translated, it gives CSARDFHATGNTEAFF.

The chain has TRBV6-4 and TRBJ2-7, with D possibly called TRBD1 or TRBD2 (5 bases each). V was clipped by 8 bases and J by 5 bases, with 19 bases between them. This CDR3 region has 14 residues. The germline gives CDR1 MRHNA, CDR2 SNTAGT. The CDR3 loop reads CASPTRERKDEQYV. The CDR3 bases are TGTGCCAGCCCGACCAGGGAGAGAAAGGACGAGCAGTACGTC.

V gene TRBV6-6 combines with J gene TRBJ2-4; no firm D call. Germline assignment: CDR1 MNHNY and CDR2 SVGAGI (reference sequence). V shed 0 bases and J shed 2 bases, with 8 bases lying between them. The CDR3 runs 15 residues. The CDR3 loop is CASSYSTTSKNIQYF. The CDR3, as DNA: TGTGCCAGCAGTTACTCGACGACGTCCAAAAACATTCAGTACTTC.

This clonotype was picked up a small number of times. The chain couples TRBV7-9 to TRBJ2-3, with D tentatively TRBD1 or TRBD2 (7 bases each). The CDR3 is made up of 16 amino acids. The V gene lost 3 bases and the J gene lost 4 bases, with 17 bases spanning the gap. Germline V gene sequence: CDR1 SEHNR, CDR2 FQNEAQ (reference sequence). The DNA of the CDR3 is TGTGCCAGCAGCTTCTACTCAGGGGGGGCTGCAGATACGCAGTATTTT. The encoded protein is CASSFYSGGAADTQYF.